The next 30 T cell receptor beta chains were all read from a single sample in a study of T-cell reconstitution after alpha-beta-depleted transplantation in children. Unique molecular identifiers were incorporated into the prepared TCRbeta library. TCRdb itself ran the PCR reads through MiXCR, one entry per CDR3 protein. The sample carries fewer than 400,000 distinct CDR3 sequences, about a quarter recorded once. Sequencing used PBMCs, mostly from graft donor cells, obtained 180 days after TCRalphabeta/CD19-depleted stem cell transplant. The receptors stem from a male patient between 5 and 17 years old who had a stem cell transplant for acute lymphoblastic leukemia, so the T cells may come from the graft donor.

Here the CDR3 DNA reads TGCGCCAGCAGCTTCGGGACCCCCCGGGTGGGAGATACGCAGTATTTT. Its translation: CASSFGTPRVGDTQYF. This chain links TRBV5-1 with TRBJ2-3, with D perhaps being TRBD1 or TRBD2 (5 bases each). The CDR3 extends over 16 amino acids. Trimming took 2 bases from V and 5 from J, leaving 18 bases between them. In germline, CDR1 is SGHRS, CDR2 YFSETQ.

The rearrangement uses TRBV4-1 and TRBJ2-3; TRBD2 aligns across 10 bases. The germline V gene has CDR1 MGHRA and CDR2 YSYEKL. V gave up 0 bases and J gave up 4 bases; unmatched junction bases: 10. The CDR3 has 18 residues. The CDR3: CASSQERNSGRFSDTQYF. In DNA, the CDR3 is TGCGCCAGCAGCCAAGAGAGGAATAGCGGGAGGTTCTCAGATACGCAGTATTTT.

V usage is TRBV12-3 or TRBV12-4 and J usage is TRBJ2-5, with TRBD2 matching 10 bases. V shed 6 bases and J 4 bases; nucleotides not matched to a gene: 11. The CDR3 consists of 16 residues. The CDR3 DNA reads as TGTGCCAGCAGCCCCCCTCGTCCTAGCGGGAGAGAGACCCAGTACTTC. This encodes CASSPPRPSGRETQYF.

The V call is TRBV5-6, the J call TRBJ1-5, with a tentative D call TRBD1 (6 bases). Germline assignment: CDR1 SGHDT and CDR2 YYEEEE. This CDR3 has 16 residues. Trimming cost V 1 base and J 3 bases, with 14 bases left between them. CDR3 DNA: TGTGCCAGCAGCTTGAACCTACAGGGTACCAATCAGCCCCAGCATTTT. It codes for CASSLNLQGTNQPQHF.

This chain joins TRBV20-1 and TRBJ1-2; maybe TRBD1 (5 bases). The CDR3 is 14 amino acids. V was trimmed by 2 bases and J by 1 base, leaving 11 bases between them. Germline V lookup: CDR1 DFQATT, CDR2 SNEGSKA (reference sequence). CDR3 DNA sequence: TGCAGTGCTAGACGACAGAGAGATAACTATGGCTACACCTTC. Its translation: CSARRQRDNYGYTF.

The chain is built from TRBV20-1 and TRBJ1-1; D gene unclear. Germline V gene data show CDR1 as DFQATT and CDR2 as SNEGSKA (reference sequence). Trimming stripped 0 bases from V and 2 bases from J, with 4 bases between. The CDR3 covers 12 residues. The chain's CDR3 is CSAREGNTEAFF. The CDR3 coding sequence is TGCAGTGCTAGAGAGGGAAACACTGAAGCTTTCTTT.

This clonotype appeared a single time. The V gene is TRBV9, the J gene TRBJ2-7, with TRBD1 matching over 7 bases. V dropped 2 bases and J dropped 0; count of bases not matched to a gene: 5. CDR3 size: 15 residues. Germline loops: CDR1 SGDLS, CDR2 YYNGEE. The CDR3 here is CASSVGTAFSYEQYF. DNA of the CDR3: TGTGCCAGCAGCGTCGGGACAGCCTTCTCCTACGAGCAGTACTTC.

V gene TRBV9 combines with J gene TRBJ1-1; TRBD1 might be the D (6 bases). Deletions cut 4 bases from V and 4 bases from J, with 11 bases between. Germline CDR1 is SGDLS and CDR2 is YYNGEE. The CDR3 spans 13 residues. The CDR3 is CASSPEGGTEAFF. CDR3 nucleotides: TGTGCCAGCAGCCCAGAGGGGGGCACTGAAGCTTTCTTT.

The genes are TRBV20-1 and TRBJ2-3, with TRBD2 matching over 9 bases. Germline lookup yields CDR1 DFQATT and CDR2 SNEGSKA (reference sequence). This CDR3 has 13 residues. V trimming: 2 bases; J trimming: 5 bases; junction bases outside the gene matches: 2. The CDR3 sequence: CSARLAGRDTQYF. CDR3 coding DNA: TGCAGTGCTAGACTAGCGGGGAGAGATACGCAGTATTTT.

This clonotype was seen more than once but under ten times. This chain links TRBV5-1 with TRBJ2-7; the D gene is possibly TRBD2 (6 bases). The CDR3 runs to 13 residues. The V end was cut by 0 bases, the J end by 6 bases, with 10 bases between. CDR1 and CDR2 from the germline V gene are SGHRS and YFSETQ. The CDR3 sequence is CASSLGGGIEQYF. The CDR3 nucleotides are TGCGCCAGCAGCTTGGGTGGGGGGATCGAGCAGTACTTC.

In its sample, this clonotype was seen a few times. The rearrangement links TRBV5-1 to TRBJ1-2; D remains ambiguous. V lost 2 bases and J lost 4, with 9 bases in between. The V gene's germline CDR1 is SGHRS and CDR2 YFSETQ. The CDR3 is 13 residues long. The CDR3 coding sequence is TGCGCCAGCAGCTTCGGGGATCCCTATGGCTACACCTTC. It is translated as CASSFGDPYGYTF.

The sample holds a few counts of this clonotype. The chain carries TRBV25-1 and TRBJ2-1; D gene unclear. CDR1 is MGHDK, CDR2 SYGVNS, per germline. The CDR3 runs to 11 residues. Trimming took 4 bases from V and 8 from J, leaving 6 bases between them. As DNA, the CDR3 is TGTGCCAGCAGTGCTTTCCATGAGCAGTTCTTC. Protein: CASSAFHEQFF.

This clonotype showed up just a few times. The chain links TRBV10-3 to TRBJ1-5; tentatively, D is TRBD1 (5 bases). The CDR3 contains 14 residues. Germline loops: CDR1 ENHRY, CDR2 SYGVKD. V lost 10 bases and J lost 1, with 14 bases in between. The CDR3 is CATSPGGSNQPQHF. CDR3 DNA: TGTGCCACCAGCCCTGGGGGGAGCAATCAGCCCCAGCATTTT.

This clonotype was picked up a small number of times. The rearrangement links TRBV11-1 to TRBJ2-7; 7 bases fit TRBD2. The ends lost 3 bases at V and 4 bases at J; junction bases unmatched: 18. The germline CDR1 and CDR2 sequences are SGHAT and FQDESV (reference sequence). CDR3 length: 18 amino acids. As DNA, the CDR3 is TGTGCCAGCAGCTTTTCGGTCCCGGGTTCGGGGGGACGGTACGAGCAGTACTTC. Residues: CASSFSVPGSGGRYEQYF.

The rearrangement links TRBV3-1 to TRBJ2-3, with 7 bases matching TRBD2. Germline CDR1 reads LGHDT; CDR2 reads YNNKEL (reference sequence). V lost 3 bases, J lost 2 bases, and 5 bases stayed unmatched. This CDR3 has 15 amino acids. This chain's CDR3 is CASSHTGGFTDTQYF. The CDR3 bases are TGTGCCAGCAGCCATACGGGAGGTTTCACAGATACGCAGTATTTT.

The V gene is TRBV20-1, the J gene TRBJ2-4; 7 bases fit TRBD1. J was trimmed by 9 bases and V by 0 bases; bases with no gene match: 11. Per the germline V gene, CDR1 is DFQATT and CDR2 is SNEGSKA (reference sequence). The CDR3 sequence is 15 residues long. The CDR3 nucleotides are TGCAGTGCTAGAGAGGGCAGGGGGTTTATTAGCATTCAGTACTTC. It is translated as CSAREGRGFISIQYF.

The chain couples TRBV24-1 to TRBJ2-1; D unresolved. CDR3 length equals 13 residues. Trimming took off 3 bases at V and 7 bases at J, with 9 bases between the two ends. CDR1 and CDR2 (germline): KGHDR, SFDVKD. The CDR3 nucleotides are TGTGCCACCAGTGATCCGAACGTAAATGAGCAGTTCTTC. Amino acid sequence: CATSDPNVNEQFF.

The chain couples TRBV7-6 to TRBJ2-7; D gene ambiguous. Deletions cut 4 bases from V and 0 bases from J, with 10 bases between. This CDR3 is built from 14 residues. In germline, CDR1 is SGHVS, CDR2 FNYEAQ. In DNA, the CDR3 is TGTGCCAGCAGCTCTATGACTGACTCCTACGAGCAGTACTTC. The encoded protein is CASSSMTDSYEQYF.

This clonotype has only a few counts. J is TRBJ1-5 and V is TRBV20-1, with D maybe TRBD1 (5 bases). Germline V lookup: CDR1 DFQATT, CDR2 SNEGSKA (reference sequence). The ends were cut back, 5 bases at V and 1 base at J, with 9 bases in the middle. There are 13 residues in the CDR3. The CDR3 coding sequence is TGCAGTGCTCTCGGGGGGAGCAATCAGCCCCAGCATTTT. Translating gives CSALGGSNQPQHF.

The V call is TRBV5-4, the J call TRBJ2-2; D is unresolved. This CDR3 contains 14 residues. Germline CDR1 and CDR2: SGHNT and YYREEE (reference sequence). V was clipped by 4 bases and J by 0 bases, with 7 bases between them. This CDR3 is CASSPGPNTGELFF. The CDR3 coding sequence is TGTGCCAGCAGCCCCGGCCCGAACACCGGGGAGCTGTTTTTT.

This clonotype was recorded a few times. The CDR3 reads CASSPAEKLFF. The CDR3 DNA reads TGTGCCAGCAGCCCCGCTGAAAAACTGTTTTTT. The gene calls are TRBV11-2 and TRBJ1-4, with unresolved D. V was clipped by 5 bases and J by 7 bases, with 5 bases between them. There are 11 residues in the CDR3. Germline V gene sequence: CDR1 SGHAT, CDR2 FQNNGV.

This clonotype was counted a few times. The V call is TRBV7-6, the J call TRBJ2-1; D remains unclear. CDR1 SGHVS and CDR2 FNYEAQ come from the germline V gene. V lost 2 bases to trimming and J lost 2 bases, with 16 bases between them. CDR3 length: 17 residues. CDR3 amino acids: CASSLQLGIGTYNEQFF. CDR3 sequence (DNA): TGTGCCAGCAGCTTACAGCTGGGAATTGGGACCTACAATGAGCAGTTCTTC.

This clonotype was seen many times. The CDR3 protein is CASSQLALRTDTQYF. The DNA of the CDR3 is TGTGCCAGCAGTCAGCTAGCGCTCCGCACAGATACGCAGTATTTT. The chain combines TRBV12-3 or TRBV12-4 with TRBJ2-3, with D tentatively TRBD2 (6 bases). This CDR3 comprises 15 residues. The ends were cut back, 5 bases at V and 1 base at J, with 13 bases in the middle.

J is TRBJ2-7 and V is TRBV6-5; TRBD2 is a possible D gene (6 bases). This CDR3 is built from 14 residues. Germline CDR1 reads MNHEY; CDR2 reads SVGAGI. V was pared by 3 bases and J by 3 bases, with 12 bases between. The CDR3 is CASSYTWDFYEQYF. The CDR3 bases are TGTGCCAGCAGTTATACGTGGGACTTCTACGAGCAGTACTTC.

This clonotype was detected only a few times. The chain joins TRBV5-1 to TRBJ1-1, with D perhaps TRBD1 (5 bases). Trimming removed 0 bases from V and 0 bases from J, with 12 bases in between. The CDR3 sequence is 16 residues long. In germline, CDR1 is SGHRS, CDR2 YFSETQ. CDR3 in amino acids: CASSLVTAEMNTEAFF. CDR3 coding DNA: TGCGCCAGCAGCTTGGTGACAGCAGAGATGAACACTGAAGCTTTCTTT.

This chain links TRBV12-3 or TRBV12-4 with TRBJ2-3, with TRBD2 as a possible D gene (5 bases). The CDR3 contains 13 residues. The V and J ends lost 10 bases and 2 bases respectively, with 13 bases between them. This CDR3 reads CATGLAFTDTQYF. The CDR3 coding sequence is TGTGCCACCGGACTGGCGTTCACAGATACGCAGTATTTT.

J is TRBJ2-7 and V is TRBV5-1, with TRBD1 matching over 12 bases. CDR3 length: 15 residues. V lost 0 bases, J lost 5 bases, and 3 bases stayed unmatched. Per the germline V gene, CDR1 is SGHRS and CDR2 is YFSETQ. The CDR3 region is CASSLGDRGRDEQYF. CDR3 bases: TGCGCCAGCAGCTTGGGGGACAGGGGGCGCGACGAGCAGTACTTC.

Worth noting for this clonotype: This could be a read error, since a much larger clone is one nucleotide away. This rearrangement joins TRBV5-1 to TRBJ2-7, with D tentatively TRBD1 or TRBD2 (5 bases each). Germline CDR1 reads SGHRS; CDR2 reads YFSETQ. The CDR3 consists of 14 residues. The CDR3 DNA is TGCGCCAGCAGCTTGACAGGACTTACCTACGAGAAGTACTTC. It encodes CASSLTGLTYEKYF.

This clonotype appeared a few times. This chain uses TRBV10-3 with TRBJ1-1; 7 nucleotides line up with TRBD1. The CDR3 consists of 15 residues. Trimming at V came to 0 bases and at J to 3 bases, leaving 4 bases not matched to a gene. Germline CDR1 is ENHRY and CDR2 is SYGVKD. CDR3 protein: CAISESTGIDTEAFF. The CDR3 nucleotides are TGTGCCATCAGTGAGTCGACAGGGATTGACACTGAAGCTTTCTTT.

This clonotype was recorded a few times. The J gene is TRBJ1-1, the V gene TRBV7-3; 7 bases match TRBD1. The CDR3 covers 18 residues. V shed 4 bases and J 0 bases; nucleotides not matched to a gene: 14. The germline V gene encodes CDR1 SGHTA and CDR2 FQGTGA. Here the CDR3 DNA reads TGTGCCAGCAGCTCGGACCAGGGGGTCTCGTCAATGAACACTGAAGCTTTCTTT. Amino acids: CASSSDQGVSSMNTEAFF.